This T cell receptor beta chain emerged from a study of cytomegalovirus exposure and HLA in healthy donors. The PCR employed 60 Vbeta primers together with 13 Jbeta primers. Assay used: immunoSEQ multiplex PCR; TCRdb lists only in-frame clones, some missing. The table lists approximately 180,000 clones, approximately 86% of them singletons. The germline gives CDR1 SGHTA, CDR2 FQGNSA. The CDR3 is 15 amino acids. V shed 6 bases, J shed 5 bases, and the junction held 4 bases outside the gene matches. The receptor comes from a woman aged 18-29 years in good health and CMV-seronegative. Sequenced material: PBMCs. This sequence joins TRBV7-2 and TRBJ2-2; TRBD2 matches 12 bases. The CDR3: CASRNTSGRTGELFF. The CDR3 nucleotides are TGTGCCAGCAGGAATACTAGCGGGAGGACCGGGGAGCTGTTTTTT. Full variable domain (rest looked up from reference TRBV7-2 and TRBJ2-2): GAGVSQSPSNKVTEKGKDVELRCDPISGHTALYWYRQSLGQGLEFLIYFQGNSAPDKSGLPSDRFSAERTGGSVSTLTIQRTQQEDSAVYLCASRNTSGRTGELFFGEGSRLTVL.